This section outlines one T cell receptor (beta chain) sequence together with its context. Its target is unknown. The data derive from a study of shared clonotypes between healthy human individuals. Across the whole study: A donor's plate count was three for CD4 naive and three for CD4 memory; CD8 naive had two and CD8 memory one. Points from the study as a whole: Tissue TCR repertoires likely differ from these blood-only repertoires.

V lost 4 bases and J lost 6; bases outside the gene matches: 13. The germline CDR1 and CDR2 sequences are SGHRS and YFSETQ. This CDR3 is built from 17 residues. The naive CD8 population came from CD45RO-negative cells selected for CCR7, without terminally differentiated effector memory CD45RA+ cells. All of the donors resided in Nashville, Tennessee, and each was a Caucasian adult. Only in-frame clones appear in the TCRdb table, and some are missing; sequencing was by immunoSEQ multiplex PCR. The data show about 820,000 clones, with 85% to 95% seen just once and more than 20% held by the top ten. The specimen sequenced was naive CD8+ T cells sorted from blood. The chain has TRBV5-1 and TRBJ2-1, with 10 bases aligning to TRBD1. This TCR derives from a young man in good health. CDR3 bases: TGCGCCAGCAGCGTGGGACAGGGGACTCCTGGGGGCAATGAGCAGTTCTTC. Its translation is CASSVGQGTPGGNEQFF.